A selection of T cell receptor beta chains follows, all from one sample in a study of cytomegalovirus exposure and HLA in healthy donors. The assay was immunoSEQ multiplex PCR, and TCRdb's table has in-frame clones only and misses some. This table holds 50,000 to 65,000 clones, 90% to 96% found once. The sequenced sample consisted of PBMCs. These receptors were obtained from a woman between 18 and 30 years old in good health and CMV-seronegative. Each CDR3 is given with its conserved first and last residue. Fields, in order: J gene, V gene, CDR3 protein.

j_gene: TRBJ2-3; v_gene: TRBV7-3; CDR3aa: CASRSGRGDTDTQYF
j_gene: TRBJ2-7; v_gene: TRBV4-1; CDR3aa: CASSQTTGTAPYEQYF
j_gene: TRBJ2-7; v_gene: TRBV5-8; CDR3aa: CASSPRGGLVFREQYF
j_gene: TRBJ1-1; v_gene: TRBV29-1; CDR3aa: CSVGVYRTVLAEAFF
j_gene: TRBJ2-5; v_gene: TRBV7-2; CDR3aa: CASSLGGTSGRGRTQYF
j_gene: TRBJ1-2; v_gene: TRBV30; CDR3aa: CARRTDSNYGYTF
j_gene: TRBJ2-5; v_gene: TRBV11-2; CDR3aa: CASSLGVAGNQETQYF
j_gene: TRBJ2-2; v_gene: TRBV7-2; CDR3aa: CASSPRQGASPNTGELFF
j_gene: TRBJ1-5; v_gene: TRBV23-1; CDR3aa: CASSHGYSGNQPQHF
j_gene: TRBJ1-5; v_gene: TRBV10-3; CDR3aa: CAISESGQYSNQPQHF
j_gene: TRBJ2-7; v_gene: TRBV29-1; CDR3aa: CSVARNSYEQYF
j_gene: TRBJ2-4; v_gene: TRBV9; CDR3aa: CASSVDPGNIQYF
j_gene: TRBJ2-7; v_gene: TRBV7-2; CDR3aa: CASSPPSGRAFEQYF
j_gene: TRBJ2-1; v_gene: TRBV4-1; CDR3aa: CASSQGGGHNEQFF
j_gene: TRBJ2-3; v_gene: TRBV18; CDR3aa: CASSRTGTSGDTQYF
j_gene: TRBJ2-5; v_gene: TRBV29-1; CDR3aa: CSAHDRGRETQYF
j_gene: TRBJ2-5; v_gene: TRBV11-3; CDR3aa: CASSLGDTGGETQYF
j_gene: TRBJ2-7; v_gene: TRBV7-6; CDR3aa: CGSSFLAGAHEQYF
j_gene: TRBJ2-7; v_gene: TRBV10-3; CDR3aa: CAISERQSYEQYF
j_gene: TRBJ2-7; v_gene: TRBV7-2; CDR3aa: CASSPTPGRDEQYF
j_gene: TRBJ2-2; v_gene: TRBV14; CDR3aa: CASSPSTWGELFF
j_gene: TRBJ1-2; v_gene: TRBV4-1; CDR3aa: CASSHRTGTNYGYTF
j_gene: TRBJ2-7; v_gene: TRBV5-1; CDR3aa: CASSPMGGGVAYEQYF
j_gene: TRBJ1-5; v_gene: TRBV2; CDR3aa: CASRKTGNSNQPQHF
j_gene: TRBJ1-1; v_gene: TRBV18; CDR3aa: CASSPNRRGDTEAFF
j_gene: TRBJ2-3; v_gene: TRBV5-1; CDR3aa: CASNPSPGDTQYF
j_gene: TRBJ1-1; v_gene: TRBV28; CDR3aa: CASSPGVMNTEAFF
j_gene: TRBJ2-2; v_gene: TRBV2; CDR3aa: CASRRGGGRADTGELFF
j_gene: TRBJ2-1; v_gene: TRBV19; CDR3aa: CASSTPRRGSYNEQFF
j_gene: TRBJ2-7; v_gene: TRBV20-1; CDR3aa: CSALEYEQYF
j_gene: TRBJ1-3; v_gene: TRBV10-3; CDR3aa: CAITAGHNSGNTIYF
j_gene: TRBJ2-2; v_gene: TRBV19; CDR3aa: CASSIGAGGTGELFF
j_gene: TRBJ2-2; v_gene: TRBV28; CDR3aa: CAVQTPTNTGELFF
j_gene: TRBJ2-5; v_gene: TRBV15; CDR3aa: CATSRGSSGETQYF
j_gene: TRBJ2-2; v_gene: TRBV27; CDR3aa: CASSPGRAGVDTGELFF
j_gene: TRBJ1-3; v_gene: TRBV5-4; CDR3aa: CASSLQWTGSSGNTIYF
j_gene: TRBJ1-5; v_gene: TRBV6-5; CDR3aa: CASSPNSNQPQHF
j_gene: TRBJ1-1; v_gene: TRBV19; CDR3aa: CASRSQGGHTEAFF
j_gene: TRBJ2-3; v_gene: TRBV5-1; CDR3aa: CASSPNSGSGSDTQYF
j_gene: TRBJ2-7; v_gene: TRBV7-9; CDR3aa: CASSPGQGPYEQYF
j_gene: TRBJ2-7; v_gene: TRBV18; CDR3aa: CASSPGPKYEQYF
j_gene: TRBJ2-1; v_gene: TRBV5-1; CDR3aa: CASRVTSGSRHEQFF
j_gene: TRBJ2-1; v_gene: TRBV7-8; CDR3aa: CASSPAGGEFF
j_gene: TRBJ2-7; v_gene: TRBV27; CDR3aa: CASSEGVSYEQYF
j_gene: TRBJ2-5; v_gene: TRBV28; CDR3aa: CASSPPGTGEETQYF
j_gene: TRBJ2-5; v_gene: TRBV28; CDR3aa: CASSFWEYQETQYF
j_gene: TRBJ2-5; v_gene: TRBV5-6; CDR3aa: CASSLFSGGTQGAQYF
j_gene: TRBJ2-1; v_gene: TRBV10-3; CDR3aa: CAISAGGRASYNEQFF
j_gene: TRBJ2-7; v_gene: TRBV18; CDR3aa: CASSPLAGVDYEQYF
j_gene: TRBJ2-7; v_gene: TRBV5-4; CDR3aa: CASSPGLAGSYEQYF
j_gene: TRBJ1-1; v_gene: TRBV6-5; CDR3aa: CASSYFGNTEAFF
j_gene: TRBJ2-5; v_gene: TRBV6-4; CDR3aa: CASSPKGETQYF
j_gene: TRBJ2-2; v_gene: TRBV19; CDR3aa: CASSIAGELFF
j_gene: TRBJ2-7; v_gene: TRBV7-3; CDR3aa: CASSPTGQGGEQYF
j_gene: TRBJ2-7; v_gene: TRBV15; CDR3aa: CATSSLSPGTGGYEQYF